This T cell receptor (beta chain) derives from a study of spatial heterogeneity in lung cancer. Overall study context: In raw reads, more than 8.5 appearances on average were recorded for each unique TCR and UMI combination.

By share of the sample, this clonotype is medium-sized (0.01 to 0.1%). Stated time point: sample taken at primary tumor resection. The roughly 68 donors had untreated early-stage non-small cell lung cancer. The presence of a unique molecular identifier marked each TCR cDNA molecule. TCRdb recomputed calls from the 5' RACE reads with MiXCR, one row per CDR3 protein. The data contain some 7,700 distinct CDR3 sequences, 15% to 17% of them singletons. This clonotype originated in a male donor with early-stage non-small cell lung cancer. Material: normal lung tissue next to the tumor, obtained at surgery.

CDR3 DNA sequence: TGCGCCAGCAGCCTAGGGACGGGGAACACCGGGGAGCTGTTTTTT. This sequence encodes CASSLGTGNTGELFF. The chain carries TRBV4-3 and TRBJ2-2; D possibly matches TRBD1 or TRBD2 (5 bases each). The CDR3 totals 15 residues. From germline, CDR1 is LGHNA and CDR2 YSLEER. Trimming stripped 4 bases from V and 1 base from J, with 10 bases between.